The rows below give T cell receptor beta chains drawn from one sample of a study of cytomegalovirus exposure and HLA in healthy donors. The protocol was immunoSEQ multiplex PCR, while the TCRdb copy is restricted to in-frame clones and leaves out a portion. The sample lists some 130,000 clones, roughly 89% occurring once. The sample consisted of PBMCs. Receptors originate from a woman aged 18-29 years in good health and CMV-seronegative. Each CDR3 is given with its conserved first and last residue. Fields, in order: V gene, clone size, J gene, D gene, CDR3 DNA, CDR3 protein. D genes are given only for firm matches. The size of a clone is reported for some rows only, either as once, few or many, or as a class for expanded clones.

v_gene: TRBV5-1
abundance: .
j_gene: TRBJ2-5
d_gene: .
CDR3nt: TGCGCCAGCAGCCCCCTAGCGTTCCAAGAGACCCAGTACTTC
CDR3aa: CASSPLAFQETQYF

v_gene: TRBV7-8
abundance: .
j_gene: TRBJ2-7
d_gene: TRBD2
CDR3nt: TGTGCCAGCAGCCGTCAAATTAGCGGGGGCCGCTCCTACGAGCAGTACTTC
CDR3aa: CASSRQISGGRSYEQYF

v_gene: TRBV19
abundance: .
j_gene: TRBJ2-3
d_gene: TRBD2
CDR3nt: TGTGCCACTATGGATTCTAGCGGGGGGTCAGATACGCAGTATTTT
CDR3aa: CATMDSSGGSDTQYF

v_gene: TRBV15
abundance: .
j_gene: TRBJ1-2
d_gene: .
CDR3nt: TGTGCCACCAGCAGAGATACCACCCAGATAACTAACTATGGCTACACCTTC
CDR3aa: CATSRDTTQITNYGYTF

v_gene: TRBV19
abundance: .
j_gene: TRBJ2-1
d_gene: TRBD2
CDR3nt: TGTGCCAGTAGTTATCGTCGGATTGGCGGGGGGGCCAATGAGCAGTTCTTC
CDR3aa: CASSYRRIGGGANEQFF

v_gene: TRBV9
abundance: .
j_gene: TRBJ2-1
d_gene: TRBD2
CDR3nt: TGTGCCAGCAGCGCCGGGGGGGCTCCCGCCTACAATGAGCAGTTCTTC
CDR3aa: CASSAGGAPAYNEQFF

v_gene: TRBV25-1
abundance: .
j_gene: TRBJ1-4
d_gene: .
CDR3nt: TGTGCCAGCACGCAGTATTCAGAAAAACTGTTTTTT
CDR3aa: CASTQYSEKLFF

v_gene: TRBV18
abundance: .
j_gene: TRBJ2-3
d_gene: .
CDR3nt: TGTGCCAGCTCTCCAAGTTACCTAGACACAGATACGCAGTATTTT
CDR3aa: CASSPSYLDTDTQYF

v_gene: TRBV7-6
abundance: .
j_gene: TRBJ2-3
d_gene: .
CDR3nt: TGTGCCAGCAGCTTGGGCCTAGCCTCCCTCGGTGAAGATACGCAGTATTTT
CDR3aa: CASSLGLASLGEDTQYF

v_gene: TRBV19
abundance: many
j_gene: TRBJ1-2
d_gene: .
CDR3nt: TGTGCCAGTAATCAGGGCTTCGGGTATGGCTACACCTTC
CDR3aa: CASNQGFGYGYTF

v_gene: TRBV7-9
abundance: .
j_gene: TRBJ1-2
d_gene: .
CDR3nt: TGTGCCAGCAGCTTATTAAAGGGGCCTTCCTATGGCTACACCTTC
CDR3aa: CASSLLKGPSYGYTF

v_gene: TRBV7-3
abundance: .
j_gene: TRBJ2-2
d_gene: TRBD2
CDR3nt: TGTGCCAGCAGTACAGCGGGGGCGATCAGCACCGGGGAGCTGTTTTTT
CDR3aa: CASSTAGAISTGELFF

v_gene: TRBV9
abundance: .
j_gene: TRBJ2-3
d_gene: .
CDR3nt: TGTGCCAGCAGCGTCCCCAAAAGGGGCGCTAGCACAGATACGCAGTATTTT
CDR3aa: CASSVPKRGASTDTQYF

v_gene: TRBV18
abundance: .
j_gene: TRBJ1-1
d_gene: .
CDR3nt: TGTGCCAGCTCACCAGGGCCAGCCCAGGCGCCCATGAACACTGAAGCTTTCTTT
CDR3aa: CASSPGPAQAPMNTEAFF

v_gene: TRBV5-1
abundance: .
j_gene: TRBJ1-5
d_gene: .
CDR3nt: TGCGCCAGCAGCTTGGGACAGTCTAGCAATCAGCCCCAGCATTTT
CDR3aa: CASSLGQSSNQPQHF

v_gene: TRBV5-4
abundance: .
j_gene: TRBJ2-7
d_gene: .
CDR3nt: TGTGCCAGCAGCTCCGCGGACAGTCGAGGCGAGCAGTACTTC
CDR3aa: CASSSADSRGEQYF

v_gene: TRBV18
abundance: few
j_gene: TRBJ2-7
d_gene: .
CDR3nt: TGTGCCAGCTCACCCCTTAGATTACACGAGCAGTACTTC
CDR3aa: CASSPLRLHEQYF

v_gene: TRBV9
abundance: .
j_gene: TRBJ2-3
d_gene: .
CDR3nt: TGTGCCAGCAGCGCCTACGGGACTCCGACAAACACAGATACGCAGTATTTT
CDR3aa: CASSAYGTPTNTDTQYF

v_gene: TRBV7-8
abundance: .
j_gene: TRBJ1-1
d_gene: .
CDR3nt: TGTGCCAGCAGCTTCGTTCGGGAAATGGGCACTGAAGCTTTCTTT
CDR3aa: CASSFVREMGTEAFF

v_gene: TRBV9
abundance: .
j_gene: TRBJ2-2
d_gene: .
CDR3nt: TGTGCCAGCAGCCCCCAGGGTTGGGAGCTGTTTTTT
CDR3aa: CASSPQGWELFF

v_gene: TRBV15
abundance: .
j_gene: TRBJ2-2
d_gene: TRBD1
CDR3nt: TGTGCCACCAGCAGATCAGGGACAGGATACACCGGGGAGCTGTTTTTT
CDR3aa: CATSRSGTGYTGELFF

v_gene: TRBV5-1
abundance: .
j_gene: TRBJ1-1
d_gene: .
CDR3nt: TGCGCCAGCAGCTTACAAACAATAACTGAAGCTTTCTTT
CDR3aa: CASSLQTITEAFF

v_gene: TRBV7-9
abundance: .
j_gene: TRBJ2-7
d_gene: .
CDR3nt: TGTGCCAGCACCGGACTCTGGGGCTACGAGCAGTACTTC
CDR3aa: CASTGLWGYEQYF

v_gene: TRBV19
abundance: .
j_gene: TRBJ1-1
d_gene: TRBD1
CDR3nt: TGTGCCAGTAGTATGGGACAGAAGAACACTGAAGCTTTCTTT
CDR3aa: CASSMGQKNTEAFF

v_gene: TRBV19
abundance: .
j_gene: TRBJ2-7
d_gene: TRBD1
CDR3nt: TGTGCCAGTAGTGACCGGGGCAGGGGGCCTTCCTACGAGCAGTACTTC
CDR3aa: CASSDRGRGPSYEQYF

v_gene: TRBV19
abundance: .
j_gene: TRBJ2-1
d_gene: TRBD1
CDR3nt: TGTGCCAGTAGAGGAACCGGCAGGGGGTCCTACAATGAGCAGTTCTTC
CDR3aa: CASRGTGRGSYNEQFF

v_gene: TRBV19
abundance: .
j_gene: TRBJ1-2
d_gene: .
CDR3nt: TGTGCCAGTAGTATAGCTCTGACTCACAACTATGGCTACACCTTC
CDR3aa: CASSIALTHNYGYTF

v_gene: TRBV2
abundance: .
j_gene: TRBJ2-5
d_gene: .
CDR3nt: TGTGCCAGCAGTGGCGAGGTTAGGGAGACCCAGTACTTC
CDR3aa: CASSGEVRETQYF

v_gene: TRBV6-6
abundance: .
j_gene: TRBJ1-1
d_gene: .
CDR3nt: TGTGCCAGCAGATTGACAACAGGGCACACTGAAGCTTTCTTT
CDR3aa: CASRLTTGHTEAFF

v_gene: TRBV2
abundance: few
j_gene: TRBJ2-7
d_gene: .
CDR3nt: TGTGCCAGCGGGGCGGATTCCTACGAGCAGTACTTC
CDR3aa: CASGADSYEQYF

v_gene: TRBV4-1
abundance: .
j_gene: TRBJ1-2
d_gene: .
CDR3nt: TGCGCCAGCAGCCCCGGTAGGGACACCGATGGCTACACCTTC
CDR3aa: CASSPGRDTDGYTF

v_gene: TRBV19
abundance: .
j_gene: TRBJ2-7
d_gene: .
CDR3nt: TGTGCCAGTAGTATAGCCCAGGGGACCTACGAGCAGTACTTC
CDR3aa: CASSIAQGTYEQYF

v_gene: TRBV11-2
abundance: once
j_gene: TRBJ1-4
d_gene: .
CDR3nt: TGTGCCAGCAGACAGACCCAGGGGAAAGATAAAAAACTGTTTTTT
CDR3aa: CASRQTQGKDKKLFF

v_gene: TRBV4-1
abundance: .
j_gene: TRBJ1-2
d_gene: TRBD1
CDR3nt: TGCGCCAGCAGCCAAATGACAGGGAGCTATGGCTACACCTTC
CDR3aa: CASSQMTGSYGYTF

v_gene: TRBV4-2
abundance: .
j_gene: TRBJ1-6
d_gene: TRBD1
CDR3nt: TGTGCCAGCAGCCAAGATCCGGAGGGGGCCAGTTCACCCCTCCACTTT
CDR3aa: CASSQDPEGASSPLHF

v_gene: TRBV29-1
abundance: .
j_gene: TRBJ1-2
d_gene: .
CDR3nt: TGCAGCGTGCAGGGGATTCAACCCTATGGCTACACCTTC
CDR3aa: CSVQGIQPYGYTF

v_gene: TRBV7-2
abundance: .
j_gene: TRBJ2-7
d_gene: TRBD1
CDR3nt: TGTGCCAGCAGCTTGGGGACAGGGGGCATCGAGCAGTACTTC
CDR3aa: CASSLGTGGIEQYF

v_gene: TRBV2
abundance: .
j_gene: TRBJ1-5
d_gene: .
CDR3nt: TGTGCCAGCAGGGGGAGAACACCCGAGAGCAATCAGCCCCAGCATTTT
CDR3aa: CASRGRTPESNQPQHF

v_gene: TRBV5-6
abundance: .
j_gene: TRBJ1-1
d_gene: .
CDR3nt: TGTGCCAGCAGCTTGGCGGGGAGTGAAGCTTTCTTT
CDR3aa: CASSLAGSEAFF

v_gene: TRBV4-2
abundance: .
j_gene: TRBJ1-6
d_gene: TRBD1
CDR3nt: TGTGCCAGCAGCCCGGACAGGGGTTTAGCTAATTCACCCCTCCACTTT
CDR3aa: CASSPDRGLANSPLHF

v_gene: TRBV10-3
abundance: .
j_gene: TRBJ1-1
d_gene: .
CDR3nt: TGTGCCATCAGCACCAAAGGGGTTGGGGAACTGAACACTGAAGCTTTCTTT
CDR3aa: CAISTKGVGELNTEAFF

v_gene: TRBV6-5
abundance: .
j_gene: TRBJ1-6
d_gene: .
CDR3nt: TGTGCCAGCAGTGCGGGGGAGTCCTCACCCCTCCACTTT
CDR3aa: CASSAGESSPLHF

v_gene: TRBV6-6
abundance: .
j_gene: TRBJ2-7
d_gene: .
CDR3nt: TGTGCCAGCAGTTCCCCATCCTCCTACGAGCAGTACTTC
CDR3aa: CASSSPSSYEQYF

v_gene: TRBV7-9
abundance: .
j_gene: TRBJ2-2
d_gene: .
CDR3nt: TGTGCCAGCAGCTCAGTCACCGGGGAGCTGTTTTTT
CDR3aa: CASSSVTGELFF

v_gene: TRBV5-4
abundance: .
j_gene: TRBJ2-6
d_gene: .
CDR3nt: TGTGCCAGCAGCTTGGCTAGGGGGGGCGGCGTTTCCGTCCTGACTTTC
CDR3aa: CASSLARGGGVSVLTF

v_gene: TRBV7-6
abundance: once
j_gene: TRBJ2-2
d_gene: .
CDR3nt: TGTGCCAGCAGCCCCAGGACAGCGGAGTATTCTCTGAACACCGGGGAGCTGTTTTTT
CDR3aa: CASSPRTAEYSLNTGELFF

v_gene: TRBV6-5
abundance: .
j_gene: TRBJ1-5
d_gene: .
CDR3nt: TGTGCCAGCAGTACGACAGCGCCCAATCAGCCCCAGCATTTT
CDR3aa: CASSTTAPNQPQHF

v_gene: TRBV18
abundance: .
j_gene: TRBJ1-1
d_gene: .
CDR3nt: TGTGCCAGCTCACAGTCTCAGGGGTGGAACACTGAAGCTTTCTTT
CDR3aa: CASSQSQGWNTEAFF

v_gene: TRBV6-5
abundance: .
j_gene: TRBJ2-7
d_gene: TRBD1
CDR3nt: TGTGCCAGCAGTTGGAGACAGGGCGGCTACGAGCAGTACTTC
CDR3aa: CASSWRQGGYEQYF

v_gene: TRBV6-6
abundance: .
j_gene: TRBJ1-3
d_gene: .
CDR3nt: TGTGCCAGCAGTCACGAGGGAAGGCGGTGGGACACCATATATTTT
CDR3aa: CASSHEGRRWDTIYF

v_gene: TRBV5-1
abundance: .
j_gene: TRBJ1-6
d_gene: .
CDR3nt: TGCGCCAGCAGCTTGTGGAAACAGGGTGCCGAATATAATTCACCCCTCCACTTT
CDR3aa: CASSLWKQGAEYNSPLHF

v_gene: TRBV6-5
abundance: .
j_gene: TRBJ1-1
d_gene: .
CDR3nt: TGTGCCAGCAGTGACAGGCCGAACACTGAAGCTTTCTTT
CDR3aa: CASSDRPNTEAFF